This TCR beta chain was documented in a study of patients and donors after allogeneic stem cell transplantation. This CDR3 spans 14 amino acids. With 7 bases clipped from V and 2 bases from J, the junction kept 10 bases outside the gene matches. Germline V gene sequence: CDR1 DFQATT, CDR2 SNEGSKA (reference sequence). MiXCR, applied by TCRdb to the RT-PCR reads, yields one record per CDR3 protein. This table has about 960,000 distinct CDR3 sequences, approximately 19% appearing once. The sequenced sample consisted of blood, either unsorted or a sorted T cell fraction (not recorded which). The clonotype comes from a human donor who was either an allogeneic HSCT recipient or a stem cell or donor lymphocyte infusion donor (not recorded which). It is not recorded whose cells these are; they may come from a transplant donor. The chain joins TRBV20-1 to TRBJ2-7; 8 positions match TRBD2. CDR3 amino acids: CSVGEGLGPYEQYF. The CDR3 bases are TGCAGTGTCGGGGAGGGACTAGGTCCCTACGAGCAGTACTTC.